This T cell receptor beta chain was sequenced in a study of T cell responses to AZD1222 COVID-19 vaccine. In the study overall: Second-dose schedules of about 4 or about 12 weeks were combined.

This CDR3 region has 15 residues. Germline lookup yields CDR1 LNHDA and CDR2 SQIVND (reference sequence). V dropped 5 bases and J dropped 7; count of bases not matched to a gene: 7. The table came from immunoSEQ multiplex PCR; TCRdb's copy has only in-frame clones and leaves some out. The sample carries 85,000 to 110,000 clones, about 92% recorded once. In the case of this clone: The antigen is unknown.

Study-level points and caveats: Baseline serostatus was positive in only a handful of AZD1222 recipients. No repertoire was sampled before or during the peak T cell response, only after it. In the spike-specific TCR repertoire, nearly half reportedly target unmutated variant regions.

This receptor was identified in an adult in good health. The material was peripheral blood, obtained on day 0 of AZD1222 vaccination. The chain recombines TRBV19 with TRBJ2-1; 11 bases line up with TRBD2. The CDR3 DNA reads TGTGCCAGTAGTTTTAGCGGGGGGGCAATGAATGAGCAGTTCTTC. Protein: CASSFSGGAMNEQFF.